This T cell receptor (beta chain) was sequenced for a study of metastatic and nonmetastatic thyroid tumors (dated by TCRdb to 2018 to 2020). For context, the study as a whole: For patients with malignant and with benign thyroid disease, the researchers compared repertoires between peripheral blood samples and tumor or nodule tissue samples.

In this sample, this clone turned up a few times. No antigen is known for it. Mismatch with germline at one junction end may stem from a read error. Findings and caveats that apply to the study as a whole: In both blood and tumor samples, TCR beta diversity was reported to be significantly higher in malignant tumors than in benign nodules.

The CDR3 contains 15 residues, cysteine and phenylalanine counted. The CDR3 DNA has 45 bases and is translated from base 1. CDR1 and CDR2 (MNHEY, SVGEGT) derive from the germline V gene. Libraries were made using PCR. Sequencing instrument: Illumina HiSeq 4000. High-throughput sequencing was used to profile the CDR3 region of the TCR beta-chain in every patient. Per the authors' processing: CDR3 differences across clinicopathological groups were used to build a classifier for discriminating distant-metastatic papillary thyroid cancer patients. The Shannon index was used to assess repertoire diversity, and the Morisita-Horn index was used to assess tumor-blood repertoire similarity. TCRdb took the public reads, trimmed them with fastp at Q25, ran MiXCR for clone calling and kept in-frame beta chains. These V and J calls derive from TCRdb rather than the authors' analysis. Within this sample are about 62,000 clones, with 4% to 4.5% of them counted one time only. The leading ten clones occupy approximately 20% of the sample.

No treatment had been received by any patient before thyroid surgery. The study retrospectively analysed patient clinical samples collected from about 2012 to 2018 using T-cell receptor beta sequencing. The receptor comes from a female donor with papillary thyroid cancer or a benign thyroid nodule (not recorded which). Some clones in this sample may be carry-over from other donors' samples. The chain joins TRBV6-2 or TRBV6-3 to TRBJ1-2, with TRBD1 tentatively as D gene (6 bases match). Material for sequencing was blood. The CDR3 region has the sequence CSSSYSITGQDGYTF. The DNA reads TGTTCCAGTAGTTACTCGATTACAGGGCAGGATGGCTACACCTTC.